This TCR beta chain appears in the sequencing data of a study of T cells in Graves' hyperthyroidism and ophthalmopathy. Whole-study context: Before any treatment, at initial diagnosis, peripheral blood was collected.

Amplified TCR beta CDR3 regions derived from RNA transcripts. RT-PCR in the first round (using the HTBI primer set) targeted the TCR CDR3. A single record per CDR3 protein comes from TCRdb applying MiXCR to the multiplex PCR reads. The sample lists hundreds of thousands of distinct CDR3 sequences, around 20% occurring once. This clonotype was found a few times. As yet, its antigen is unknown. Germline V CDR1 and CDR2: SGHRS, YFSETQ. Trimming took 2 bases from V and 5 from J, leaving 14 bases between them. The CDR3 is 14 amino acids. Uncontrolled infection, other autoimmune disease, pregnancy or lactation disqualified patients from enrolment. The diagnostic basis comprised clinical symptoms, serum thyroxine and TRAb, thyroid ultrasound and orbital computed tomography. Study-wide findings and caveats: Through a model of 13 V-J features, ophthalmopathy was separated from stable hyperthyroidism.

The V and J genes are TRBV5-1 and TRBJ2-7; D is perhaps TRBD2 (5 bases). Sequenced material: blood. The source of this sequence is a man aged 25-45 years with Graves' ophthalmopathy. The CDR3 DNA is TGCGCCAGCAGCTTTATGAGGGCGGGCGACGAGCAGTACTTC. As protein: CASSFMRAGDEQYF.